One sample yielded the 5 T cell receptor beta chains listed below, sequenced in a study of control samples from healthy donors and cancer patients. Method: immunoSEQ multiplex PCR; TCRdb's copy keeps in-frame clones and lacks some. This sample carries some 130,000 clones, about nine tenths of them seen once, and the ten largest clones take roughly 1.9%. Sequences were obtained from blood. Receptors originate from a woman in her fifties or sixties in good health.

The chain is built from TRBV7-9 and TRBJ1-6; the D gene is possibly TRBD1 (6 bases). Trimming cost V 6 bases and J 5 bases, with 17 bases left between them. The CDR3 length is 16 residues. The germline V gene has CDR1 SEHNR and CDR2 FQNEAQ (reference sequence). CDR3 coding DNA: TGTGCCAGCAGATCTAAGAAGCAGGGGCATAATTCACCCCTCCACTTT. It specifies CASRSKKQGHNSPLHF. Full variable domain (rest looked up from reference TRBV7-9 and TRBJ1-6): DTGVSQNPRHKITKRGQNVTFRCDPISEHNRLYWYRQTLGQGPEFLTYFQNEAQLEKSRLLSDRFSAERPKGSFSTLEIQRTEQGDSAMYLCASRSKKQGHNSPLHFGNGTRLTVT.

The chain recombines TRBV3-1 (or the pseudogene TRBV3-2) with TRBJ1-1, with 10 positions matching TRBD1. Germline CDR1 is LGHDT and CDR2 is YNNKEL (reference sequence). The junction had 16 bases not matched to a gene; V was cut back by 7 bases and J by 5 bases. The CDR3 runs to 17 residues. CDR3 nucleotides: TGTGCCAGCACCCAGGGAGGGACAGGGGTGGGGCAGACTGAAGCTTTCTTT. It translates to CASTQGGTGVGQTEAFF.

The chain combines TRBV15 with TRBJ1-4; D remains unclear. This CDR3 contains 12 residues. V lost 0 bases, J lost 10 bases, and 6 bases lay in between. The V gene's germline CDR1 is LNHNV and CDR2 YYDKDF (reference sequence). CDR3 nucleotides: TGTGCCACCAGCAGAGATTTTGGAAAACTGTTTTTT. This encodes CATSRDFGKLFF.

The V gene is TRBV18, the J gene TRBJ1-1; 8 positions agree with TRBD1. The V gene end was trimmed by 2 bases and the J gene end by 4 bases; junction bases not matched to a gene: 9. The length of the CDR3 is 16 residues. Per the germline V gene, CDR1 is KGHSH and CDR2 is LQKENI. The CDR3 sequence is CASSPASNRGATEAFF. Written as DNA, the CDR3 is TGTGCCAGCTCACCAGCGAGTAACAGGGGGGCCACTGAAGCTTTCTTT.

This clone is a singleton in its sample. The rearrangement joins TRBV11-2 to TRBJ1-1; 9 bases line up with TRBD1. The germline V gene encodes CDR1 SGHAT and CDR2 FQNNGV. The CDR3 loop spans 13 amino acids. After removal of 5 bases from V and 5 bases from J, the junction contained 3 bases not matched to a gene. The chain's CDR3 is CASSLDRGTEAFF. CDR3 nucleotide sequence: TGTGCCAGCAGCCTCGACAGGGGGACTGAAGCTTTCTTT.